A single sample gave rise to the 20 T cell receptor beta chains below, sequenced in a study of blood T cell repertoires in COVID-19. The data were produced by immunoSEQ multiplex PCR, yet TCRdb's version contains in-frame clones alone and is incomplete. The table lists some 310,000 clones, around 87% of them singletons. The sample comprised peripheral blood. All receptors derive from a man aged 45-65 years with active or convalescent COVID-19.

The CDR3 nucleotides are TGTGCCAGCAGTATATACGGGACAGGGATGAAGCAGTTCTTC. It codes for CASSIYGTGMKQFF. The chain combines TRBV6-4 with TRBJ2-1; 9 bases are a match to TRBD1. In germline, CDR1 is MRHNA, CDR2 SNTAGT. V dropped 5 bases and J dropped 11; count of bases not matched to a gene: 10. The CDR3 sequence is 14 residues long.

The chain uses TRBV9 and TRBJ2-1; perhaps TRBD1 as D (6 bases). The ends were cut back, 1 base at V and 9 bases at J, with 20 bases in the middle. The CDR3 totals 16 residues. Germline CDR1 reads SGDLS; CDR2 reads YYNGEE. The CDR3 DNA follows: TGTGCCAGCAGCGTATCAACAGGGTCCCTCGGCGCTGAGCAGTTCTTC. Amino acid sequence: CASSVSTGSLGAEQFF.

The CDR3 DNA sequence: TGTGCCAGCAGCACCCGACTAGGACATAACAATGAGCAGTTCTTC. Amino acids: CASSTRLGHNNEQFF. V gene TRBV6-5 combines with J gene TRBJ2-1; TRBD2 might be the D (6 bases). The CDR3 consists of 15 residues. Trimming removed 6 bases from V and 5 bases from J, with 17 bases in between. The V gene's germline CDR1 is MNHEY and CDR2 SVGAGI.

The chain is built from TRBV7-6 and TRBJ1-4; 7 bases agree with TRBD1. Trimming took 0 bases from V and 8 from J; bases not matched to a gene: 6. In germline, CDR1 is SGHVS, CDR2 FNYEAQ. The length of the CDR3 is 15 residues. The CDR3 DNA is TGTGCCAGCAGCTTAGCTGACAGGGAAGCGGAAAAACTGTTTTTT. Residues: CASSLADREAEKLFF.

The rearrangement links TRBV28 to TRBJ1-6; weak D call: TRBD1 (5 bases). Per the germline V gene, CDR1 is MDHEN and CDR2 is SYDVKM. V was trimmed by 1 base and J by 0 bases, leaving 16 bases between them. The CDR3 covers 19 residues. The CDR3 region has the DNA TGTGCCAGCAGTTTATCGGAACAGGCGGGGAGCTCCTATAATTCACCCCTCCACTTT. Its translation: CASSLSEQAGSSYNSPLHF.

The chain is built from TRBV7-9 and TRBJ2-5; 7 bases line up with TRBD1. The CDR3 runs to 12 residues. The trim removed 8 bases at V and 7 bases at J, leaving 7 bases unmatched. CDR1 is SEHNR and CDR2 is FQNEAQ in the germline V gene (reference sequence). The CDR3 sequence is CASVGGVGTQYF. The CDR3, as DNA: TGTGCCAGCGTAGGGGGCGTTGGGACCCAGTACTTC.

This clone is a singleton in its sample. V usage is TRBV6-5 and J usage is TRBJ1-6; TRBD1 agrees at 7 bases. Germline assignment: CDR1 MNHEY and CDR2 SVGAGI. The trim removed 6 bases at V and 6 bases at J, leaving 8 bases unmatched. This CDR3 has 15 residues. Here the CDR3 DNA reads TGTGCCAGCAGCCGACAGGGCTCGGCTAATTCACCCCTCCACTTT. Translation gives CASSRQGSANSPLHF.

The V and J genes are TRBV28 and TRBJ2-1, with a weak D call TRBD2 (6 bases). CDR3 length: 14 amino acids. CDR1 and CDR2 from the germline V gene are MDHEN and SYDVKM. The V gene lost 4 bases and the J gene lost 9 bases, with 16 bases spanning the gap. The CDR3 region has the DNA TGTGCCAGCAGTTCACCGGGACTGCAAAGTGAGCAGTTCTTC. Its translation is CASSSPGLQSEQFF.

The chain couples TRBV5-1 to TRBJ1-6, with D possibly matching TRBD1 (5 bases). The CDR3 extends over 13 amino acids. V lost 1 base and J lost 12, with 11 bases in between. CDR1 is SGHRS and CDR2 is YFSETQ in the germline V gene. The CDR3 loop is CASSLNRSGPLHF. DNA for the CDR3: TGCGCCAGCAGCTTGAACAGGTCGGGACCCCTCCACTTT. Combining the CDR3 with reference TRBV5-1 and TRBJ1-6 gives the whole variable domain KAGVTQTPRYLIKTRGQQVTLSCSPISGHRSVSWYQQTPGQGLQFLFEYFSETQRNKGNFPGRFSGRQFSNSRSEMNVSTLELGDSALYLCASSLNRSGPLHFGNGTRLTVT.

The rearrangement links TRBV24-1 to TRBJ1-1; TRBD1 is a possible D gene (5 bases). The V end lost 4 bases, the J end lost 4 bases, and 12 bases lay between the germline ends. Germline-derived CDR1 and CDR2 are KGHDR and SFDVKD. The CDR3 length is 14 residues. The CDR3 nucleotides read TGTGCCACCAGTGAGGGGGGGAGTGCCACTGAAGCTTTCTTT. As protein: CATSEGGSATEAFF.

The chain uses TRBV2 and TRBJ2-5, with 9 bases identical to TRBD2. The CDR3 has 15 residues. Germline CDR1 is SNHLY and CDR2 is FYNNEI. With V trimmed by 3 bases and J by 2 bases, 4 bases remained unmatched. The CDR3 DNA sequence: TGTGCCAGCAGTGAGGTAGCGGGGGTGCAAGAGACCCAGTACTTC. It yields the protein CASSEVAGVQETQYF.

This clone was seen once. CDR3 amino acids: CASSGQGAYYGYTF. The CDR3 DNA follows: TGCGCCAGCAGCGGACAGGGGGCCTACTATGGCTACACCTTC. This chain joins TRBV5-1 and TRBJ1-2; 11 positions agree with TRBD1. This CDR3 is 14 amino acids long. The V gene's germline CDR1 is SGHRS and CDR2 YFSETQ. V was clipped by 4 bases and J by 3 bases; unmatched bases: 2. The entire variable domain, with the rest obtained from reference TRBV5-1 and TRBJ1-2, is as follows: KAGVTQTPRYLIKTRGQQVTLSCSPISGHRSVSWYQQTPGQGLQFLFEYFSETQRNKGNFPGRFSGRQFSNSRSEMNVSTLELGDSALYLCASSGQGAYYGYTFGSGTRLTVV.

V is TRBV19 and J is TRBJ1-6; D gene unclear. Germline V gene lookup returns CDR1 LNHDA and CDR2 SQIVND (reference sequence). With 5 bases removed from V and 11 bases from J, the gap between germline ends came to 16 bases. CDR3 length: 14 amino acids. Written as DNA, the CDR3 is TGTGCCAGTAGTCCCCGAGGAACCGTTCCACCCCTCCACTTT. Translating it yields CASSPRGTVPPLHF.

The chain carries TRBV16 and TRBJ1-4; a possible D gene is TRBD1 (5 bases). The CDR3 totals 13 residues. V shed 4 bases and J shed 4 bases, with 7 bases lying between them. Germline loops: CDR1 KGHSY, CDR2 FQNENV. The CDR3 DNA is TGTGCCAGCAGCCGGGGCCGTAATGAAAAACTGTTTTTT. It encodes CASSRGRNEKLFF.

Remarks on this clone: Other nucleotide sequences in the sample specify the same CDR3. This chain uses TRBV20-1 with TRBJ1-1, with D possibly matching TRBD1 (5 bases). The ends were cut back, 6 bases at V and 5 bases at J, with 10 bases in the middle. Looked up from germline, CDR1 is DFQATT and CDR2 is SNEGSKA (reference sequence). The CDR3 length is 11 residues. The chain's CDR3 is CSAQGGTEAFF. DNA of the CDR3: TGCAGTGCCCAGGGAGGAACTGAAGCTTTCTTT.

The rearrangement uses TRBV7-9 and TRBJ2-3; TRBD2 matches at 10 bases. This CDR3 has 16 residues. CDR1 is SEHNR and CDR2 is FQNEAQ in the germline V gene (reference sequence). Trimming removed 5 bases from V and 2 bases from J; junction bases left unmatched: 7. The CDR3 DNA is TGTGCCAGCAGCCCCCGGACTAGCGGTTACACAGATACGCAGTATTTT. Protein product: CASSPRTSGYTDTQYF.

J is TRBJ1-1 and V is TRBV5-1, with 7 bases lining up with TRBD1. The CDR3 loop spans 16 amino acids. The germline V gene has CDR1 SGHRS and CDR2 YFSETQ. The J segment lost 1 base and the V segment lost 0 bases, leaving 6 bases of the junction unmatched. The CDR3 is CASSLASTGPNTEAFF. As DNA, the CDR3 is TGCGCCAGCAGCTTGGCTTCGACAGGGCCGAACACTGAAGCTTTCTTT.

This chain uses TRBV18 with TRBJ2-1; 9 bases are shared with TRBD1. After removal of 4 bases from V and 6 bases from J, the junction contained 7 bases not matched to a gene. Germline lookup yields CDR1 KGHSH and CDR2 LQKENI. The CDR3 totals 15 residues. The CDR3 sequence: CASSLPGQGINEQFF. In DNA, the CDR3 is TGTGCCAGCTCACTACCGGGACAGGGTATCAATGAGCAGTTCTTC.

This rearrangement joins TRBV5-4 to TRBJ1-1; D is unclear. The CDR3 is 15 residues long. V lost 4 bases and J 4 bases, leaving 17 bases between the germline ends. Germline loops: CDR1 SGHNT, CDR2 YYREEE (reference sequence). CDR3 nucleotide sequence: TGTGCCAGCAGCCTGGAGGCCCCGGGGAGCACTGAAGCTTTCTTT. This translates into CASSLEAPGSTEAFF.

The chain carries TRBV10-2 and TRBJ2-5; D possibly corresponds to TRBD1 (5 bases). The CDR3 runs 18 residues. CDR1 and CDR2 (germline): WSHSY, SAAADI. V gave up 6 bases and J gave up 1 base, with 24 bases separating them. The CDR3 nucleotides read TGCGCCAGCAGCCGGAGCATCCAGGGCCCTACGATCCAAGAGACCCAGTACTTC. Translating it yields CASSRSIQGPTIQETQYF.